The subject of this entry is one TCR beta chain. Its antigen is not known. The PCR ran on 60 Vbeta and 13 Jbeta primers. Method: immunoSEQ multiplex PCR; TCRdb's copy keeps in-frame clones and lacks some. The table has 100,000 or so clones, 79% seen once. The data were obtained in a study of cytomegalovirus exposure and HLA in healthy donors. Overall study results and limits: Accurate HLA-A and HLA-B prediction from TCR beta sequences was reported for most subjects. The likely explanation for a cluster of highly shared sequence variants was sequencing artifact.

The sample taken for sequencing was PBMCs. The sequence was collected from a woman aged 40 to 55 in good health and CMV-seronegative.

In nucleotides, the CDR3 is TGCGCCAGCAGCTTAAACGTCGAGGAGACCCAGTACTTC. Residues: CASSLNVEETQYF. The rearrangement joins TRBV5-1 to TRBJ2-5, with unresolved D. Trimming pared 2 bases from V and 5 bases from J, leaving 10 bases between. The length of the CDR3 is 13 residues. The germline CDR1 and CDR2 sequences are SGHRS and YFSETQ.